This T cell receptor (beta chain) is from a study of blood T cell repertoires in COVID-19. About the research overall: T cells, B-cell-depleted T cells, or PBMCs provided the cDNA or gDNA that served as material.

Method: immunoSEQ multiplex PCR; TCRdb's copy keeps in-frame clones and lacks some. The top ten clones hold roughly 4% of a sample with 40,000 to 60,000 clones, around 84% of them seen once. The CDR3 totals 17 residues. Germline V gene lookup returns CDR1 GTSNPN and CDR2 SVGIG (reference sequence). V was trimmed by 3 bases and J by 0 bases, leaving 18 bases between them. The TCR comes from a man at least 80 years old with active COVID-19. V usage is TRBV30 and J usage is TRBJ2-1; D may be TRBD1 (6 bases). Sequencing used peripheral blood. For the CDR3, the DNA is TGTGCCTGGAGAGGGCAGGGGCTCATACTCTCCTACAATGAGCAGTTCTTC. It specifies CAWRGQGLILSYNEQFF. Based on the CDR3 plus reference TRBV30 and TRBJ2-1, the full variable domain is SQTIHQWPATLVQPVGSPLSLECTVEGTSNPNLYWYRQAAGRGLQLLFYSVGIGQISSEVPQNLSASRPQDRQFILSSKKLLLSDSGFYLCAWRGQGLILSYNEQFFGPGTRLTVL.